These 12 T cell receptor beta chains share one sample of origin, sequenced in a study of post-analysis software for immune sequencing data. cDNA libraries for TCR beta contained unique molecular identifiers. TCRdb independently ran MiXCR on the PCR reads; one entry per CDR3 protein. The data contain 650,000 to 900,000 distinct CDR3 sequences, 40% to 55% of them singletons. Study-level results: There were five or six TRBV segments more frequent in patients than controls, and TRBV5-6, TRBV5-1 and TRBV20-1 were among them.

These TCRs are of unknown antigen specificity. The sample taken for sequencing was blood. Receptors were obtained from a girl aged 5-17 years with multiple sclerosis.

The sample holds a few counts of this clonotype. The V call is TRBV7-9, the J call TRBJ2-2; tentative D call: TRBD2 (6 bases). There are 14 residues in the CDR3. Germline CDR1 SEHNR, CDR2 FQNEAQ (reference sequence). V lost 5 bases and J 6 bases, leaving 13 bases between the germline ends. CDR3 in DNA: TGTGCCAGCAGCGGATATGGAGGGGCCGGGGAGCTGTTTTTT. Amino acid sequence: CASSGYGGAGELFF.

In its sample, this clonotype was seen a few times. The chain uses TRBV6-5 and TRBJ2-5; D remains unclear. The CDR3 is made up of 15 amino acids. The V gene's germline CDR1 is MNHEY and CDR2 SVGAGI. V shed 5 bases and J shed 0 bases, with 13 bases lying between them. The DNA of the CDR3 is TGTGCCAGCAGTCCTCGTGAAGGTTACCAAGAGACCCAGTACTTC. Its protein is CASSPREGYQETQYF.

The chain is built from TRBV5-1 and TRBJ2-7; D not certain. This CDR3 has 15 amino acids. The V end was cut by 0 bases, the J end by 2 bases, with 12 bases between. Germline V gives CDR1 SGHRS, CDR2 YFSETQ. CDR3 amino acids: CASSLGLLGPYEQYF. CDR3 sequence (DNA): TGCGCCAGCAGCTTGGGACTCCTCGGCCCCTACGAGCAGTACTTC.

There are a few counts of this clonotype. This chain uses TRBV3-1 with TRBJ2-7; 8 nucleotides align to TRBD2. The junction had 4 bases not matched to a gene; V was cut back by 3 bases and J by 0 bases. The CDR3 contains 15 residues. Germline-derived CDR1 and CDR2 are LGHDT and YNNKEL (reference sequence). CDR3 nucleotide sequence: TGTGCCAGCAGCCACCGGGAGGGTCTCTCCTACGAGCAGTACTTC. As protein: CASSHREGLSYEQYF.

The chain has TRBV10-3 and TRBJ2-1, with 8 bases fitting TRBD2. V dropped 0 bases and J dropped 5; count of bases not matched to a gene: 9. This CDR3 has 17 amino acids. The germline V gene encodes CDR1 ENHRY and CDR2 SYGVKD. The DNA for the CDR3 is TGTGCCATCAGTGAGTCGGTCGGCGGGAGGCTAAACAATGAGCAGTTCTTC. Protein: CAISESVGGRLNNEQFF.

V is TRBV5-1 and J is TRBJ1-1, with a tentative D call TRBD1 (5 bases). In germline, CDR1 is SGHRS, CDR2 YFSETQ. CDR3 length equals 15 residues. The V end was cut by 4 bases, the J end by 1 base, with 14 bases between. CDR3 loop: CASSPFGGENTEAFF. CDR3 sequence (DNA): TGCGCCAGCAGCCCATTCGGGGGAGAGAACACTGAAGCTTTCTTT.

The V call is TRBV3-1, the J call TRBJ2-5; D unclear. Germline V lookup: CDR1 LGHDT, CDR2 YNNKEL (reference sequence). This CDR3 has 12 amino acids. V gave up 0 bases and J gave up 5 bases, with 4 bases separating them. CDR3 nucleotide sequence: TGTGCCAGCAGCCAAGATGAGGAGACCCAGTACTTC. Protein: CASSQDEETQYF.

This rearrangement joins TRBV20-1 to TRBJ2-7; D is uncertain. The germline V and J ends were trimmed by 1 base and 7 bases, with 17 bases remaining between them. Germline assignment: CDR1 DFQATT and CDR2 SNEGSKA (reference sequence). CDR3 length: 14 amino acids. The CDR3 coding sequence is TGCAGTGCTAGAGGGTCCAAGGATATAGGGGAGCAGTACTTC. This gives the protein CSARGSKDIGEQYF.

This clonotype has only a few counts. The V gene is TRBV6-5, the J gene TRBJ2-7, with 10 bases fitting TRBD1. The germline CDR1 and CDR2 sequences are MNHEY and SVGAGI. The ends lost 7 bases at V and 7 bases at J; junction bases unmatched: 4. This CDR3 has 12 amino acids. The DNA of the CDR3 is TGTGCCAGCACTAGGACAGGGGGTGAGCAGTACTTC. Protein: CASTRTGGEQYF.

This chain links TRBV3-1 with TRBJ2-5, with D perhaps TRBD1 (6 bases). The CDR3 has 14 residues. V was shortened by 6 bases and J by 5 bases, with 16 bases between the two germline ends. Germline V gives CDR1 LGHDT, CDR2 YNNKEL (reference sequence). CDR3 DNA: TGTGCCAGCAGTCCCGCAGGGGCTCGGGAGACCCAGTACTTC. The encoded protein is CASSPAGARETQYF.

CDR3 DNA: TGTGCCACCAGTGAGGCTAGCGGGAGTCCCGCAGATACGCAGTATTTT. This sequence encodes CATSEASGSPADTQYF. The chain combines TRBV24-1 with TRBJ2-3; TRBD2 matches 10 bases. Germline lookup yields CDR1 KGHDR and CDR2 SFDVKD. This CDR3 spans 16 amino acids. V lost 4 bases and J lost 4; bases outside the gene matches: 7.

This clonotype was counted a few times. This chain links TRBV9 with TRBJ2-2, with a possible D match to TRBD1 (6 bases). Trimming shortened V by 4 bases and J by 0 bases, and 10 bases separated the two germline ends. This CDR3 has 15 residues. The germline V gene has CDR1 SGDLS and CDR2 YYNGEE. The chain's CDR3 is CASSSTGSNTGELFF. The CDR3 nucleotides are TGTGCCAGCAGCTCGACAGGATCGAACACCGGGGAGCTGTTTTTT.